This TCR beta chain derives from a study of T cell responses to AZD1222 COVID-19 vaccine. Assay used: immunoSEQ multiplex PCR; TCRdb lists only in-frame clones, some missing. The profile shows under 130,000 clones, 88% of them singletons. Study-wide results and limits: Repertoire sampling happened only post peak T cell response. Vaccination with two AZD1222 doses was followed by a rise in Spike-specific TCR breadth and depth.

The CDR3 has 17 residues. Trimming removed 6 bases from V and 0 bases from J, with 15 bases in between. Germline V lookup: CDR1 LNHDA, CDR2 SQIVND (reference sequence). As to this clone: Its specificity is not known.

The origin of this receptor is an adult in good health. The input for sequencing was peripheral blood, taken on day 0 of AZD1222 vaccination. This rearrangement joins TRBV19 to TRBJ1-6; D might be TRBD1 (6 bases). CDR3 region: CASSEGGPSSYNSPLHF. DNA of the CDR3: TGTGCCAGTAGCGAAGGGGGTCCGAGCTCCTATAATTCACCCCTCCACTTT.